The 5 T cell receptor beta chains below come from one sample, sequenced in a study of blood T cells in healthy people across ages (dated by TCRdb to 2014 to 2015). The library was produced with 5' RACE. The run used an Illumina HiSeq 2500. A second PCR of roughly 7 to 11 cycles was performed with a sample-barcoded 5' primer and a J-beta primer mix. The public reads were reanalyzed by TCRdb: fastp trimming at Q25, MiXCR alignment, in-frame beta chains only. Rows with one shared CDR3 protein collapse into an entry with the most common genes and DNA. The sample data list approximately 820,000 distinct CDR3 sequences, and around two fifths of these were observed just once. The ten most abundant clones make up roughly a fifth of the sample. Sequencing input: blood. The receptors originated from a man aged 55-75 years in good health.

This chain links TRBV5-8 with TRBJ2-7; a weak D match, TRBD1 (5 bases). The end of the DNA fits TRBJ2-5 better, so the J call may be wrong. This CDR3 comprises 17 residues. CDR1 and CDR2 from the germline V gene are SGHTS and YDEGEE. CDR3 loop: CASSHWDGNRNEETQYF. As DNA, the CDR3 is TGTGCCAGCAGCCATTGGGATGGGAACAGGAATGAGGAGACCCAGTACTTC.

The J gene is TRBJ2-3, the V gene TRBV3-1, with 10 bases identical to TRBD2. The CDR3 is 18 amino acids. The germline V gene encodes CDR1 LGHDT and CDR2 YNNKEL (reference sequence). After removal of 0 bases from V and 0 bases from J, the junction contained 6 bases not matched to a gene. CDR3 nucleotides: TGTGCCAGCAGCCAAGATTCAGCGGGGGGGTTCAGCACAGATACGCAGTATTTT. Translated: CASSQDSAGGFSTDTQYF.

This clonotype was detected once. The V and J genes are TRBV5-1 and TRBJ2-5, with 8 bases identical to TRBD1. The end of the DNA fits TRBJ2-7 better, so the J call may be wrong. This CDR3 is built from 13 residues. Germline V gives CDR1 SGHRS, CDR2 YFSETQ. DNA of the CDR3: TGCGCCAGCCGGATGGGACAGGACGACGAGCAGTACTTC. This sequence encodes CASRMGQDDEQYF.

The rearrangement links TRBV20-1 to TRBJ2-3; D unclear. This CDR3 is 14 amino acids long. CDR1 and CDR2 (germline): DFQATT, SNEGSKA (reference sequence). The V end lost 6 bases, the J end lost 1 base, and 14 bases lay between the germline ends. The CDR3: CSAQFKGGTDTQYF. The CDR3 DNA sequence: TGCAGTGCCCAATTTAAGGGTGGCACAGATACGCAGTATTTT.

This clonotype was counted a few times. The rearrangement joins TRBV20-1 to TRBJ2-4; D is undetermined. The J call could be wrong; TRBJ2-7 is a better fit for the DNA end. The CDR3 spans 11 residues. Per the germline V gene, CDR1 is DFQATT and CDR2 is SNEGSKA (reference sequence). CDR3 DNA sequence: TGCAGTGCCTCAGACACCTACGAGCAGTACTTC. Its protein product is CSASDTYEQYF.